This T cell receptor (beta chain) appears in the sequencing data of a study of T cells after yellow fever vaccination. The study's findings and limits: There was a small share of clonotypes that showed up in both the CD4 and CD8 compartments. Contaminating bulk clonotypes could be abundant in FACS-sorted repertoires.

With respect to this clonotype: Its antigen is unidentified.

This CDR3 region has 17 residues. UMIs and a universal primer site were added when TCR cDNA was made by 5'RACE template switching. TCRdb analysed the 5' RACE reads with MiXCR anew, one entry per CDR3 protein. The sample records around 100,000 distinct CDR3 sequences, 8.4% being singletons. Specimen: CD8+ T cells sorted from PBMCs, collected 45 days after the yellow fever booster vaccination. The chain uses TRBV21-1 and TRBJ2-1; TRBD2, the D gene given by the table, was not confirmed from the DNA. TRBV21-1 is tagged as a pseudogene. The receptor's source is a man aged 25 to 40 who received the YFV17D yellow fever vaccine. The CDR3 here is CASSKELAGGPHNEQFF. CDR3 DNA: TGTGCCAGCAGCAAGGAATTAGCGGGAGGGCCGCACAATGAGCAGTTCTTC.